The rows below give T cell receptor beta chains drawn from one sample of a study of shared clonotypes between healthy human individuals. Assay: immunoSEQ multiplex PCR; the TCRdb copy retains only in-frame clones and omits some. The repertoire has more than 2,000,000 clones, approximately 93% of them found once; the top ten carry under 0.45%. Sequencing was carried out using naive CD4+ T cells from PBMCs. These receptors came from a man aged 18 to 29 in good health. Some clones in this sample may be carry-over from other donors' samples. The CDR3 runs from the conserved cysteine through the conserved F or W. A D gene is named only where the DNA matches it firmly. Clone size appears in some rows only: once, few, many, or a class for an expanded clone.

d_call: -
v_call: TRBV29-1
j_call: TRBJ2-5
clone_size: -
cdr3_aa: CSVVPPHNRGSETQYF
cdr3_nt: TGCAGCGTTGTGCCTCCACACAACCGCGGCAGCGAGACCCAGTACTTC

d_call: -
v_call: TRBV2
j_call: TRBJ1-1
clone_size: -
cdr3_aa: CASTLMNTEAFF
cdr3_nt: TGTGCCAGCACTTTAATGAACACTGAAGCTTTCTTT

d_call: -
v_call: TRBV7-9
j_call: TRBJ1-2
clone_size: few
cdr3_aa: CASSLQGYGYTF
cdr3_nt: TGTGCCAGCAGCTTACAAGGCTATGGCTACACCTTC

d_call: -
v_call: TRBV9
j_call: TRBJ2-5
clone_size: -
cdr3_aa: CASSVGGGQETQYF
cdr3_nt: TGTGCCAGCAGCGTAGGAGGGGGTCAAGAGACCCAGTACTTC

d_call: -
v_call: TRBV30
j_call: TRBJ2-3
clone_size: -
cdr3_aa: CAWRDGGAHYTQYF
cdr3_nt: TGTGCCTGGAGGGATGGGGGAGCCCACTATACGCAGTATTTT

d_call: TRBD1
v_call: TRBV6-5
j_call: TRBJ2-5
clone_size: few
cdr3_aa: CASSYTPRGSVTQYF
cdr3_nt: TGTGCCAGCAGTTACACCCCCAGGGGGAGTGTGACCCAGTACTTC

d_call: TRBD2
v_call: TRBV28
j_call: TRBJ2-7
clone_size: -
cdr3_aa: CASSLAGAVQYF
cdr3_nt: TGTGCCAGCAGTTTAGCGGGAGCGGTGCAGTACTTC

d_call: TRBD1
v_call: TRBV28
j_call: TRBJ1-2
clone_size: -
cdr3_aa: CASSFLNGGTGIIGANYGYTF
cdr3_nt: TGTGCCAGCAGTTTCCTAAATGGGGGGACAGGGATTATTGGGGCTAACTATGGCTACACCTTC

d_call: -
v_call: TRBV11-2
j_call: TRBJ2-3
clone_size: -
cdr3_aa: CASSFHSGTDTQYF
cdr3_nt: TGTGCCAGCAGCTTCCATAGCGGCACAGATACGCAGTATTTT

d_call: -
v_call: TRBV10-1
j_call: TRBJ2-5
clone_size: -
cdr3_aa: CASSASQETQYF
cdr3_nt: TGCGCCAGCAGTGCAAGCCAAGAGACCCAGTACTTC

d_call: TRBD1
v_call: TRBV28
j_call: TRBJ2-7
clone_size: once
cdr3_aa: CASSRGQALQEQYF
cdr3_nt: TGTGCCAGCAGTAGGGGACAGGCCCTACAGGAGCAGTACTTC

d_call: TRBD2
v_call: TRBV2
j_call: TRBJ2-5
clone_size: once
cdr3_aa: CASSKTSGREETQYF
cdr3_nt: TGTGCCAGCAGCAAAACTAGCGGGAGGGAGGAGACCCAGTACTTC

d_call: TRBD1
v_call: TRBV27
j_call: TRBJ1-5
clone_size: few
cdr3_aa: CASRPGTGGNQPQHF
cdr3_nt: TGTGCCAGCAGACCCGGGACAGGGGGAAATCAGCCCCAGCATTTT

d_call: -
v_call: TRBV7-9
j_call: TRBJ2-3
clone_size: -
cdr3_aa: CASSPSFLSGDTQYF
cdr3_nt: TGTGCCAGCAGCCCTTCCTTTTTGTCTGGAGATACGCAGTATTTT

d_call: -
v_call: TRBV10-3
j_call: TRBJ2-1
clone_size: -
cdr3_aa: CAISQGVGNEQFF
cdr3_nt: TGTGCCATATCACAGGGAGTAGGCAATGAGCAGTTCTTC

d_call: -
v_call: TRBV28
j_call: TRBJ1-1
clone_size: -
cdr3_aa: CASSSQGLGRAEAFF
cdr3_nt: TGTGCCAGCAGTTCTCAGGGCCTAGGAAGGGCTGAAGCTTTCTTT

d_call: TRBD1
v_call: TRBV6-5
j_call: TRBJ1-2
clone_size: -
cdr3_aa: CASSLTGGRGYTF
cdr3_nt: TGTGCCAGCAGCCTCACAGGGGGCCGCGGCTACACCTTC

d_call: -
v_call: TRBV28
j_call: TRBJ2-3
clone_size: -
cdr3_aa: CASSTDTQYF
cdr3_nt: TGTGCCAGCAGCACAGATACGCAGTATTTT

d_call: TRBD2
v_call: TRBV7-3
j_call: TRBJ2-1
clone_size: -
cdr3_aa: CASSQLAGGVNEQFF
cdr3_nt: TGTGCCAGCAGCCAACTAGCGGGAGGGGTGAATGAGCAGTTCTTC

d_call: TRBD1
v_call: TRBV29-1
j_call: TRBJ1-2
clone_size: -
cdr3_aa: CSVGSQTGYYGYTF
cdr3_nt: TGCAGCGTGGGATCCCAGACAGGGTACTATGGCTACACCTTC

d_call: -
v_call: TRBV10-3
j_call: TRBJ2-5
clone_size: -
cdr3_aa: CAISESRGASQETQYF
cdr3_nt: TGTGCCATCAGTGAGTCACGTGGAGCTTCCCAAGAGACCCAGTACTTC

d_call: TRBD2
v_call: TRBV28
j_call: TRBJ2-1
clone_size: -
cdr3_aa: CASRRSGTGRRNEQFF
cdr3_nt: TGTGCCAGCAGAAGATCCGGGACCGGGAGGCGCAATGAGCAGTTCTTC

d_call: -
v_call: TRBV5-1
j_call: TRBJ2-7
clone_size: -
cdr3_aa: CASSFDSARGEQYF
cdr3_nt: TGCGCCAGCAGCTTCGACAGTGCCCGAGGGGAGCAGTACTTC

d_call: -
v_call: TRBV19
j_call: TRBJ1-2
clone_size: -
cdr3_aa: CASSIDLYPDREDGYTF
cdr3_nt: TGTGCCAGTAGTATAGATCTGTATCCGGATAGGGAGGATGGCTACACCTTC

d_call: TRBD1
v_call: TRBV18
j_call: TRBJ2-6
clone_size: -
cdr3_aa: CASSPRATGGTGANVLTF
cdr3_nt: TGTGCCAGCTCACCACGAGCAACAGGGGGCACTGGGGCCAACGTCCTGACTTTC

d_call: -
v_call: TRBV7-2
j_call: TRBJ2-7
clone_size: -
cdr3_aa: CASSPLGYEQYF
cdr3_nt: TGTGCCAGCAGCCCACTGGGCTACGAGCAGTACTTC

d_call: -
v_call: TRBV6-8
j_call: TRBJ2-2
clone_size: once
cdr3_aa: CASLTVAAGTGELFF
cdr3_nt: TGTGCCAGCCTTACGGTGGCAGCAGGTACCGGGGAGCTGTTTTTT

d_call: -
v_call: TRBV6-5
j_call: TRBJ1-5
clone_size: -
cdr3_aa: CASSEDQSNQPQHF
cdr3_nt: TGTGCCAGCAGTGAGGACCAAAGCAATCAGCCCCAGCATTTT

d_call: -
v_call: TRBV19
j_call: TRBJ2-1
clone_size: -
cdr3_aa: CASKARFLNEQFF
cdr3_nt: TGTGCCAGTAAGGCTCGTTTCCTGAATGAGCAGTTCTTC

d_call: -
v_call: TRBV7-9
j_call: TRBJ1-1
clone_size: few
cdr3_aa: CASSLVGDTEAFF
cdr3_nt: TGTGCCAGCAGCTTGGTCGGGGACACTGAAGCTTTCTTT

d_call: TRBD1
v_call: TRBV2
j_call: TRBJ2-7
clone_size: -
cdr3_aa: CASSLLGGTGSYEQYF
cdr3_nt: TGTGCCAGCAGTCTCCTAGGGGGGACAGGGTCCTACGAGCAGTACTTC

d_call: TRBD2
v_call: TRBV28
j_call: TRBJ2-7
clone_size: -
cdr3_aa: CASNEYSGTSGGDNAMRYF
cdr3_nt: TGTGCCAGCAACGAATACTCCGGGACTAGCGGCGGGGACAATGCAATGAGGTACTTC

d_call: TRBD2
v_call: TRBV4-1
j_call: TRBJ2-1
clone_size: -
cdr3_aa: CASSQEWRESNEQFF
cdr3_nt: TGCGCCAGCAGCCAAGAGTGGCGGGAGTCCAATGAGCAGTTCTTC

d_call: -
v_call: TRBV5-6
j_call: TRBJ2-7
clone_size: -
cdr3_aa: CASSLLGEFEQYF
cdr3_nt: TGTGCCAGCAGCTTGTTAGGGGAGTTCGAGCAGTACTTC

d_call: TRBD1
v_call: TRBV9
j_call: TRBJ1-1
clone_size: few
cdr3_aa: CASSVLDRVDTEAFF
cdr3_nt: TGTGCCAGCAGCGTACTCGACAGGGTGGACACTGAAGCTTTCTTT

d_call: -
v_call: TRBV5-1
j_call: TRBJ1-4
clone_size: once
cdr3_aa: CASSYEGSREKLFF
cdr3_nt: TGCGCCAGCAGCTACGAGGGTTCGAGAGAAAAACTGTTTTTT

d_call: -
v_call: TRBV5-6
j_call: TRBJ1-6
clone_size: -
cdr3_aa: CASSSGTTASPLHF
cdr3_nt: TGTGCCAGCAGCTCCGGGACAACGGCGTCACCCCTCCACTTT

d_call: -
v_call: TRBV28
j_call: TRBJ2-7
clone_size: -
cdr3_aa: CASSSSSGDSYEQYF
cdr3_nt: -

d_call: TRBD1
v_call: TRBV7-2
j_call: TRBJ1-2
clone_size: once
cdr3_aa: CASSRDRGWSGYTF
cdr3_nt: TGTGCCAGCAGCCGGGACAGGGGTTGGAGTGGCTACACCTTC

d_call: TRBD2
v_call: TRBV5-1
j_call: TRBJ2-7
clone_size: -
cdr3_aa: CASSPRRGLAGGFEQYF
cdr3_nt: TGCGCCAGCAGCCCGCGCCGGGGGCTAGCGGGAGGGTTCGAGCAGTACTTC